This TCR beta chain was sequenced in a study of blood T cell repertoires in COVID-19. Study-level information: Whether acute or convalescent, the COVID-19 samples came from the United States, Italy and Spain.

Per the authors' pipeline: Estimation of nucleated cell counts relied on the amplification of reference gene primers. This table comes from immunoSEQ multiplex PCR, and its TCRdb copy is limited to in-frame clones, with some not included. V and J calls and clone size are given by that table; D and trimming were obtained from the DNA. The profile shows 250,000 to 350,000 clones, approximately 90% of them singletons. V was trimmed by 3 bases and J by 4 bases, leaving 9 bases between them. The CDR3 has 13 amino acids. The germline CDR1 and CDR2 sequences are MNHEY and SMNVEV (reference sequence). The chain is built from TRBV27 and TRBJ1-1; D may be TRBD1 (5 bases). Sequenced material: peripheral blood. This sequence was found in a woman in her thirties with active or convalescent COVID-19. Here the CDR3 reads CASSFQGPTEAFF. The CDR3 DNA is TGTGCCAGCAGTTTTCAGGGTCCCACTGAAGCTTTCTTT.